These 30 T cell receptor beta chains originate from one sample sequenced in a study of glioma-infiltrating T cells after dendritic cell vaccination. Time point of the sample: after dendritic cell vaccination, including at tumor progression/relapse. Method: immunoSEQ multiplex PCR; TCRdb's copy keeps in-frame clones and lacks some. The data show more than 70,000 clones, roughly 84% seen once. The starting material was blood, obtained after dendritic cell vaccination. These receptors came from a human donor with glioblastoma.

V is TRBV6-1 and J is TRBJ1-2; D ambiguous. The CDR3 runs 14 residues. Germline CDR1 is MNHNS and CDR2 is SASEGT. Deletions cut 1 base from V and 7 bases from J, with 13 bases between. The chain's CDR3 is CASSEVSGSAGYTF. CDR3 coding DNA: TGTGCCAGCAGTGAAGTCTCGGGGTCGGCTGGCTACACCTTC.

The J gene is TRBJ1-4, the V gene TRBV5-1; unclear D gene. V lost 4 bases, J lost 4 bases, and 11 bases lay in between. The germline V gene encodes CDR1 SGHRS and CDR2 YFSETQ. The CDR3 length is 14 residues. For the CDR3, the DNA is TGCGCCAGCAGCCCGGGTCCTCTTAATGAAAAACTGTTTTTT. Protein product: CASSPGPLNEKLFF.

This rearrangement joins TRBV19 to TRBJ2-7; 8 nucleotides agree with TRBD1. The length of the CDR3 is 14 residues. Trimming removed 6 bases from V and 2 bases from J; junction bases left unmatched: 6. CDR1 and CDR2 (germline): LNHDA, SQIVND (reference sequence). The CDR3 DNA reads as TGTGCCAGTAGACGTGGGACAGGAGCCTACGAGCAGTACTTC. Its protein is CASRRGTGAYEQYF.

The chain combines TRBV7-9 with TRBJ1-5; D is possibly TRBD1 (5 bases). Trimming removed 1 base from V and 0 bases from J, with 16 bases in between. This CDR3 is built from 18 residues. The germline V gene encodes CDR1 SEHNR and CDR2 FQNEAQ (reference sequence). CDR3 nucleotide sequence: TGTGCCAGCAGCTTAGTCGGGACGGGGGTATATAGCAATCAGCCCCAGCATTTT. Translated: CASSLVGTGVYSNQPQHF. The full variable domain, completed using reference TRBV7-9 and TRBJ1-5, is DTGVSQNPRHKITKRGQNVTFRCDPISEHNRLYWYRQTLGQGPEFLTYFQNEAQLEKSRLLSDRFSAERPKGSFSTLEIQRTEQGDSAMYLCASSLVGTGVYSNQPQHFGDGTRLSIL.

The CDR3 nucleotides are TGCGCCAGCAGCTTGGCCCCGGGGGGCGGAGGGGATACGCAGTATTTT. Its translation: CASSLAPGGGGDTQYF. The chain employs TRBV5-1 and TRBJ2-3, with TRBD2 as a possible D gene (7 bases). Germline assignment: CDR1 SGHRS and CDR2 YFSETQ. The CDR3 loop spans 16 amino acids. V was shortened by 0 bases and J by 6 bases, with 17 bases between the two germline ends. Full variable domain (outside the CDR3, taken from reference TRBV5-1 and TRBJ2-3): KAGVTQTPRYLIKTRGQQVTLSCSPISGHRSVSWYQQTPGQGLQFLFEYFSETQRNKGNFPGRFSGRQFSNSRSEMNVSTLELGDSALYLCASSLAPGGGGDTQYFGPGTRLTVL.

The V gene is TRBV18, the J gene TRBJ1-2; tentative D call: TRBD1 (6 bases). V was cut by 6 bases and J by 4 bases, with 9 bases left in between. The germline V gene encodes CDR1 KGHSH and CDR2 LQKENI. This CDR3 is 12 amino acids long. Written as DNA, the CDR3 is TGTGCCAGCTCCCCGGACAGCTATGGCTACACCTTC. Its translation: CASSPDSYGYTF.

Only one count was recorded for this clone. V and J are TRBV5-6 and TRBJ2-3, with 8 bases identical to TRBD2. The CDR3 covers 15 residues. V shed 1 base and J 5 bases; nucleotides not matched to a gene: 6. Germline V gene sequence: CDR1 SGHDT, CDR2 YYEEEE. The CDR3 sequence is CASSLIGGAVDTQYF. The CDR3 bases are TGTGCCAGCAGCTTGATCGGGGGGGCGGTAGATACGCAGTATTTT.

The chain uses TRBV29-1 and TRBJ2-6, with D possibly TRBD1 on 6 matching bases. Trimming removed 7 bases from V and 1 base from J, with 11 bases in between. Germline CDR1 reads SQVTM; CDR2 reads ANQGSEA. This CDR3 comprises 14 residues. The CDR3 DNA follows: TGCAGCGCTAAACAGGGATCTGGGGCCAACGTCCTGACTTTC. Amino acids: CSAKQGSGANVLTF.

The chain combines TRBV15 with TRBJ2-3; 9 nucleotides agree with TRBD2. Looked up from germline, CDR1 is LNHNV and CDR2 is YYDKDF (reference sequence). V was clipped by 1 base and J by 5 bases; unmatched bases: 13. The CDR3 length is 18 residues. CDR3 residues: CATSRGWNSAGGVDTQYF. The CDR3 coding sequence is TGTGCCACCAGCAGAGGTTGGAACTCGGCGGGGGGGGTAGATACGCAGTATTTT. The full variable domain, completed using reference TRBV15 and TRBJ2-3, is DAMVIQNPRYQVTQFGKPVTLSCSQTLNHNVMYWYQQKSSQAPKLLFHYYDKDFNNEADTPDNFQSRRPNTSFCFLDIRSPGLGDTAMYLCATSRGWNSAGGVDTQYFGPGTRLTVL.

This sequence joins TRBV5-1 and TRBJ1-5, with 10 bases aligning to TRBD1. After removal of 2 bases from V and 7 bases from J, the junction contained 12 bases not matched to a gene. The germline gives CDR1 SGHRS, CDR2 YFSETQ. The CDR3 is 17 amino acids. The CDR3, as DNA: TGCGCCAGCAGCTTATTTCCCCCCGGGACAGGGGACCAGCCCCAGCATTTT. It yields the protein CASSLFPPGTGDQPQHF.

The chain has TRBV7-2 and TRBJ2-7; D may be TRBD2 (5 bases). V was pared by 5 bases and J by 6 bases, with 14 bases between. The CDR3 has 13 residues. CDR1 is SGHTA and CDR2 is FQGNSA in the germline V gene. Written as DNA, the CDR3 is TGTGCCAGCAGCCCGAGGGCGCTAGGCGAGCAGTACTTC. It encodes CASSPRALGEQYF.

This rearrangement joins TRBV11-3 to TRBJ2-1, with TRBD2 matching 8 bases. Germline CDR1 is SGHNT and CDR2 is YENEEA. The CDR3 is 17 residues long. V shed 5 bases and J 3 bases; nucleotides not matched to a gene: 12. The CDR3 sequence is CASSLGEGREVYNEQFF. CDR3 nucleotides: TGTGCCAGCAGCCTAGGTGAAGGGCGGGAGGTCTACAATGAGCAGTTCTTC. Using reference TRBV11-3 and TRBJ2-1 for the parts outside the CDR3, the full variable domain is EAGVVQSPRYKIIEKKQPVAFWCNPISGHNTLYWYLQNLGQGPELLIRYENEEAVDDSQLPKDRFSAERLKGVDSTLKIQPAELGDSAVYLCASSLGEGREVYNEQFFGPGTRLTVL.

V usage is TRBV11-2 and J usage is TRBJ1-4; 8 bases fit TRBD1. The CDR3 has 14 amino acids. Unmatched junction bases numbered 7, after V lost 5 bases and J lost 8 bases. Germline V gene sequence: CDR1 SGHAT, CDR2 FQNNGV. CDR3 region: CASSRGQGGEKLFF. The CDR3 DNA sequence: TGTGCCAGCAGCCGCGGACAGGGTGGGGAAAAACTGTTTTTT.

This clone appeared a single time. The chain links TRBV5-4 to TRBJ2-3, with D perhaps matching TRBD2 (6 bases). Germline CDR1 SGHNT, CDR2 YYREEE (reference sequence). CDR3 size: 16 residues. V lost 1 base and J 1 base, leaving 13 bases between the germline ends. The chain's CDR3 is CASSLKLTGGTDTQYF. The CDR3 DNA sequence: TGTGCCAGCAGCTTGAAGTTGACGGGGGGCACAGATACGCAGTATTTT. Full variable domain (outside the CDR3, taken from reference TRBV5-4 and TRBJ2-3): ETGVTQSPTHLIKTRGQQVTLRCSSQSGHNTVSWYQQALGQGPQFIFQYYREEENGRGNFPPRFSGLQFPNYSSELNVNALELDDSALYLCASSLKLTGGTDTQYFGPGTRLTVL.

This chain joins TRBV7-9 and TRBJ1-1, with 9 bases matching TRBD1. The V gene's germline CDR1 is SEHNR and CDR2 FQNEAQ (reference sequence). Trimming cost V 3 bases and J 0 bases; bases outside gene matches: 8. The CDR3 covers 17 residues. The CDR3, as DNA: TGTGCCAGCAGCTTGAGGACAGGGGATAGTATGAACACTGAAGCTTTCTTT. The encoded protein is CASSLRTGDSMNTEAFF. Combining the CDR3 with reference TRBV7-9 and TRBJ1-1 gives the whole variable domain DTGVSQNPRHKITKRGQNVTFRCDPISEHNRLYWYRQTLGQGPEFLTYFQNEAQLEKSRLLSDRFSAERPKGSFSTLEIQRTEQGDSAMYLCASSLRTGDSMNTEAFFGQGTRLTVV.

The rearrangement uses TRBV29-1 and TRBJ1-2, with 9 bases matching TRBD1. V shed 6 bases and J 4 bases; nucleotides not matched to a gene: 15. The germline V gene encodes CDR1 SQVTM and CDR2 ANQGSEA. The CDR3 contains 16 residues. CDR3 sequence reads: CSVGPEQGARSYGYTF. The CDR3 coding sequence is TGCAGCGTCGGCCCTGAACAGGGGGCGAGGAGCTATGGCTACACCTTC.

The rearrangement uses TRBV6-1 and TRBJ2-3; D may be TRBD2 (6 bases). Germline V gene lookup returns CDR1 MNHNS and CDR2 SASEGT. Trimming removed 7 bases from V and 4 bases from J, with 15 bases in between. The CDR3 runs to 14 residues. CDR3: CASTAGKGPDTQYF. In DNA, the CDR3 is TGTGCCAGCACCGCGGGGAAGGGCCCAGATACGCAGTATTTT.

The chain carries TRBV11-3 and TRBJ2-6; TRBD2 is a possible D gene (6 bases). The germline CDR1 and CDR2 sequences are SGHNT and YENEEA. The CDR3 is 15 amino acids. The ends were cut back, 5 bases at V and 1 base at J, with 9 bases in the middle. The CDR3, as DNA: TGTGCCAGCAGCCATGGGGGGTCTGGGGCCAACGTCCTGACTTTC. It translates to CASSHGGSGANVLTF.

The chain has TRBV11-3 and TRBJ2-7; 7 bases fit TRBD1. CDR1 and CDR2 from the germline V gene are SGHNT and YENEEA. The CDR3 totals 16 residues. Germline trimming cut 4 bases from V and 2 bases from J; bases unmatched to any gene: 11. CDR3 in amino acids: CASSSYGPGTAYEQYF. The CDR3, as DNA: TGTGCCAGCAGCTCATATGGTCCCGGGACAGCCTACGAGCAGTACTTC.

The J gene is TRBJ1-2, the V gene TRBV5-1, with a weak D call TRBD1 (6 bases). The CDR3 covers 14 residues. Trimming stripped 2 bases from V and 1 base from J, with 9 bases between. Germline V lookup: CDR1 SGHRS, CDR2 YFSETQ. As DNA, the CDR3 is TGCGCCAGCAGCTTAGTACAGGGTAACTATGGCTACACCTTC. It codes for CASSLVQGNYGYTF.

This rearrangement joins TRBV11-2 to TRBJ2-1, with TRBD2 identical over 7 bases. The length of the CDR3 is 15 residues. Trimming took 0 bases from V and 7 from J; bases not matched to a gene: 6. From germline, CDR1 is SGHAT and CDR2 FQNNGV. CDR3 in amino acids: CASSLEGGRTNEQFF. CDR3 nucleotides: TGTGCCAGCAGCTTAGAGGGCGGGAGAACAAATGAGCAGTTCTTC. Filled out from reference TRBV11-2 and TRBJ2-1, the complete variable domain reads EAGVAQSPRYKIIEKRQSVAFWCNPISGHATLYWYQQILGQGPKLLIQFQNNGVVDDSQLPKDRFSAERLKGVDSTLKIQPAKLEDSAVYLCASSLEGGRTNEQFFGPGTRLTVL.

The chain uses TRBV11-3 and TRBJ2-3; 10 bases are a match to TRBD2. The CDR3 contains 16 residues. The junction had 5 bases not matched to a gene; V was cut back by 1 base and J by 4 bases. CDR1 is SGHNT, CDR2 YENEEA, per germline. CDR3: CASSLVGSGGADTQYF. CDR3 nucleotide sequence: TGTGCCAGCAGCTTAGTAGGAAGCGGGGGGGCAGATACGCAGTATTTT.

This chain joins TRBV2 and TRBJ2-2; D may be TRBD2 (5 bases). V was clipped by 4 bases and J by 2 bases, with 11 bases between them. There are 15 residues in the CDR3. Germline values: CDR1 SNHLY, CDR2 FYNNEI. The CDR3 is CASSGGSKNTGELFF. Written as DNA, the CDR3 is TGTGCCAGCAGTGGAGGGAGTAAAAACACCGGGGAGCTGTTTTTT.

This clone was counted a single time. V gene TRBV4-1 combines with J gene TRBJ2-7, with 7 bases lining up with TRBD2. The V gene end was trimmed by 0 bases and the J gene end by 3 bases; junction bases not matched to a gene: 5. This CDR3 is 15 amino acids long. Germline CDR1 and CDR2: MGHRA and YSYEKL. CDR3: CASSQEASGYYEQYF. The CDR3 DNA is TGCGCCAGCAGCCAAGAGGCTAGCGGCTACTACGAGCAGTACTTC.

This chain connects TRBV18 to TRBJ2-7; 9 bases are a match to TRBD1. Germline CDR1 KGHSH, CDR2 LQKENI. The V and J ends lost 3 bases and 3 bases, in that order; junction bases with no gene match: 12. The CDR3 contains 17 residues. The CDR3 here is CASSPLRTGAGGYEQYF. CDR3 in DNA: TGTGCCAGCTCACCCCTTCGGACAGGGGCTGGGGGCTACGAGCAGTACTTC.

The CDR3 protein is CASSPPGQGAYEQYF. The CDR3 coding sequence is TGTGCCAGCTCACCACCGGGACAGGGGGCGTACGAGCAGTACTTC. The V gene is TRBV18, the J gene TRBJ2-7, with 12 bases identical to TRBD1. Per the germline V gene, CDR1 is KGHSH and CDR2 is LQKENI. V was pared by 0 bases and J by 4 bases, with 1 base of the junction left unmatched. The CDR3 runs 15 residues. The whole variable domain, filled in from reference TRBV18 and TRBJ2-7, reads NAGVMQNPRHLVRRRGQEARLRCSPMKGHSHVYWYRQLPEEGLKFMVYLQKENIIDESGMPKERFSAEFPKEGPSILRIQQVVRGDSAAYFCASSPPGQGAYEQYFGPGTRLTVT.

The rearrangement joins TRBV19 to TRBJ2-4, with 7 bases lining up with TRBD2. V lost 4 bases, J lost 0 bases, and 12 bases stayed unmatched. The CDR3 consists of 18 residues. Germline V gives CDR1 LNHDA, CDR2 SQIVND (reference sequence). The CDR3 is CASSTAPLAAIAKNIQYF. DNA for the CDR3: TGTGCCAGTAGTACCGCCCCTCTAGCGGCCATAGCCAAAAACATTCAGTACTTC.

This clone appeared a single time. The rearrangement joins TRBV9 to TRBJ1-3; D ambiguous. Trimming removed 3 bases from V and 4 bases from J, with 14 bases in between. The V gene's germline CDR1 is SGDLS and CDR2 YYNGEE. This CDR3 has 15 residues. DNA of the CDR3: TGTGCCAGCAGCGGGAGGTACGATAGAGGAAACACCATATATTTT. This gives the protein CASSGRYDRGNTIYF.

The chain combines TRBV7-3 with TRBJ2-1, with TRBD2 matching 13 bases. This CDR3 contains 15 residues. The germline CDR1 and CDR2 sequences are SGHTA and FQGTGA. V lost 5 bases to trimming and J lost 6 bases; unmatched junction nucleotides: 4. The CDR3, as DNA: TGTGCCAGCAGCACCGGACTAGCGGGAGCCAATGAGCAGTTCTTC. Translation: CASSTGLAGANEQFF.

About this clone itself: One end of the junction fails to match germline, which may point to a read error. The V and J genes are TRBV18 and TRBJ2-3; 10 bases map to TRBD2. The CDR3 sequence is 16 residues long. Germline-derived CDR1 and CDR2 are KGHSH and LQKENI. The CDR3: CASSPPLAGAADTQYF. The CDR3 region has the DNA TGTGCCAGCTCGCCACCCCTAGCGGGAGCCGCAGATACGCAGTATTTT.